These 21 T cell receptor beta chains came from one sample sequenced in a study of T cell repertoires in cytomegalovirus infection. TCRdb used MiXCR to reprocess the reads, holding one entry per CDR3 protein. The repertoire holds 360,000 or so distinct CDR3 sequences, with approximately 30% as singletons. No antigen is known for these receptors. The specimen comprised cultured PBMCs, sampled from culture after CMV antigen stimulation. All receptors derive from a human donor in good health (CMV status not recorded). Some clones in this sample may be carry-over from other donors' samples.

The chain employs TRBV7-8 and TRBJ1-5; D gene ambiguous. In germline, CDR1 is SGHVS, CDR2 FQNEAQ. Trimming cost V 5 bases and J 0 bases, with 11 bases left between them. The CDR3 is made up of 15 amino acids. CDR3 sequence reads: CASSRHKISNQPQHF. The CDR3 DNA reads TGTGCCAGCAGCCGACACAAGATTAGCAATCAGCCCCAGCATTTT.

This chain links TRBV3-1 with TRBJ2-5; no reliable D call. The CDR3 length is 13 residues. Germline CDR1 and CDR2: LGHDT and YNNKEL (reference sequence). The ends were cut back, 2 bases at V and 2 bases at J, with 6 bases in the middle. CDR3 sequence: CASSQTFQETQYF. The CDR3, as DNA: TGTGCCAGCAGCCAAACCTTTCAAGAGACCCAGTACTTC.

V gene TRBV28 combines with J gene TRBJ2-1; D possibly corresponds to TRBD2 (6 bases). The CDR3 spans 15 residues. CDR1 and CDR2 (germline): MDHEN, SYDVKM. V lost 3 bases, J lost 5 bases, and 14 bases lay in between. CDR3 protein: CASSLGLLLDNEQFF. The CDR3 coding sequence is TGTGCCAGCAGTTTGGGACTCCTGTTGGACAATGAGCAGTTCTTC.

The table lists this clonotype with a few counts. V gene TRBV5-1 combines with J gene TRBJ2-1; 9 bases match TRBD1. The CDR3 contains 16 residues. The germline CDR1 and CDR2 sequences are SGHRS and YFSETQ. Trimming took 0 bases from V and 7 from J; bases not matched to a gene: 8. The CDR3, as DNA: TGCGCCAGCAGCTTGGCATTCGGACAGGGGTATAATGAGCAGTTCTTC. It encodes CASSLAFGQGYNEQFF. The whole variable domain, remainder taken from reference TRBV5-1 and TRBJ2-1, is KAGVTQTPRYLIKTRGQQVTLSCSPISGHRSVSWYQQTPGQGLQFLFEYFSETQRNKGNFPGRFSGRQFSNSRSEMNVSTLELGDSALYLCASSLAFGQGYNEQFFGPGTRLTVL.

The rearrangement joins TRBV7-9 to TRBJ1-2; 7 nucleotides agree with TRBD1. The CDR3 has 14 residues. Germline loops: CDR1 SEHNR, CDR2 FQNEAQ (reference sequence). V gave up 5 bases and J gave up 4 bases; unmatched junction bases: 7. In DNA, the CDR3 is TGTGCCAGCAGCCAACCGGGACAGCTCTATGGCTACACCTTC. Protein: CASSQPGQLYGYTF.

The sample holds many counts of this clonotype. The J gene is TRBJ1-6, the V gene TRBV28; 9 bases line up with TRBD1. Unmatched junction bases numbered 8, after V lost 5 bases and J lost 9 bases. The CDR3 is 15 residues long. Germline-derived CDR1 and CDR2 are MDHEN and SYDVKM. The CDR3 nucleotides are TGTGCCAGCAGTCCGCCGACAGGGGGTTCTTCACCCCTCCACTTT. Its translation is CASSPPTGGSSPLHF.

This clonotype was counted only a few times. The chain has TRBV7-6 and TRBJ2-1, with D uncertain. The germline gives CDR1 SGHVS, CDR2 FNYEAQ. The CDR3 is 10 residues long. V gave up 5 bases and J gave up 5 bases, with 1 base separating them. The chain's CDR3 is CASSNNEQFF. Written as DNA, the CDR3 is TGTGCCAGCAGCAACAATGAGCAGTTCTTC.

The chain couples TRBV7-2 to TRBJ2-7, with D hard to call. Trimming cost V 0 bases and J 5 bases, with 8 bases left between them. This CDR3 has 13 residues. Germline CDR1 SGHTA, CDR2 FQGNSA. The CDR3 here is CASSLAPVHEQYV. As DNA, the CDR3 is TGTGCCAGCAGCTTAGCTCCGGTCCACGAGCAGTACGTC.

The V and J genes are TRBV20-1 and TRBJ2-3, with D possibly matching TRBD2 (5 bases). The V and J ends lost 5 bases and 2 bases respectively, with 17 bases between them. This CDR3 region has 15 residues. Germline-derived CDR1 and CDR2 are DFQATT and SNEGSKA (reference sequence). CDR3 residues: CSAGDNPGSTDTQYF. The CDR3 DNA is TGCAGTGCTGGCGATAACCCGGGGTCCACAGATACGCAGTATTTT.

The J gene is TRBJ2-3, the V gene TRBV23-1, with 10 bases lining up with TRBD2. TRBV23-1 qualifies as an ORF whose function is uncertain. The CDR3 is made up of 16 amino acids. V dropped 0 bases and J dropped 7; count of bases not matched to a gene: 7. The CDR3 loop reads CASSQSASGRGNTQYF. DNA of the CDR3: TGCGCCAGCAGTCAATCTGCCAGCGGGAGGGGAAATACGCAGTATTTT.

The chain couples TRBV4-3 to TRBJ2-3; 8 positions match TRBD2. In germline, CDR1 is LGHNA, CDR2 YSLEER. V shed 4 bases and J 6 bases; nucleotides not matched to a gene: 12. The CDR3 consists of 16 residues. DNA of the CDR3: TGCGCCAGCAGCCCAGTCGGTAGCGGGGTCGAGGATACGCAGTATTTT. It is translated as CASSPVGSGVEDTQYF.

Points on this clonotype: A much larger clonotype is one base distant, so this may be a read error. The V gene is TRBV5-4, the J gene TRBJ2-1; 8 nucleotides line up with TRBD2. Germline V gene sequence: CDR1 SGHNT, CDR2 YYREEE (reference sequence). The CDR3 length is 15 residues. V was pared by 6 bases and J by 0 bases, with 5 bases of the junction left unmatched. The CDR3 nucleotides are TGTGCCAGCAACGCGAGCGGGAGCTCCTACAATGAGCAGTTCTTC. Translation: CASNASGSSYNEQFF. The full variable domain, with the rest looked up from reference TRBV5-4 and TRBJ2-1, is ETGVTQSPTHLIKTRGQQVTLRCSSQSGHNTVSWYQQALGQGPQFIFQYYREEENGRGNFPPRFSGLQFPNYSSELNVNALELDDSALYLCASNASGSSYNEQFFGPGTRLTVL.

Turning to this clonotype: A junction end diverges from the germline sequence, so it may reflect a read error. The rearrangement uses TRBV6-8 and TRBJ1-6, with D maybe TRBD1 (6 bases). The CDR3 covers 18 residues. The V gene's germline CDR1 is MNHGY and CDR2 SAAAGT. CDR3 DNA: TGTGCCAGCAGTTACTCGAATCCGGGGGGCTCCTATAATTCACCCCTCCGCTTT. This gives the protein CASSYSNPGGSYNSPLRF.

The CDR3 region is CASSKLLYNEQFF. The CDR3 DNA reads as TGTGCCAGCAGCAAGTTACTATACAATGAGCAGTTCTTC. The rearrangement joins TRBV11-2 to TRBJ2-1; D is unclear. This CDR3 contains 13 residues. V was cut by 5 bases and J by 4 bases, with 9 bases left in between. Germline loops: CDR1 SGHAT, CDR2 FQNNGV.

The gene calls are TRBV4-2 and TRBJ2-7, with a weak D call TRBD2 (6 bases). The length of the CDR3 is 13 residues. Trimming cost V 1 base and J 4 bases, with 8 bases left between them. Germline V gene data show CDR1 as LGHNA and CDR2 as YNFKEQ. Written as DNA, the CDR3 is TGTGCCAGCAGCCAAGTCCTAGCGTACGAGCAGTACTTC. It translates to CASSQVLAYEQYF.

CDR3 bases: TGCGCCAGCAGCTTGTCCCCCGGGAGGTACGGCTACAATGAGCAGTTCTTC. This codes for CASSLSPGRYGYNEQFF. This chain joins TRBV5-1 and TRBJ2-1; 7 bases are shared with TRBD2. CDR1 and CDR2 (germline): SGHRS, YFSETQ. The J segment lost 3 bases and the V segment lost 1 base, leaving 10 bases of the junction unmatched. This CDR3 comprises 17 residues.

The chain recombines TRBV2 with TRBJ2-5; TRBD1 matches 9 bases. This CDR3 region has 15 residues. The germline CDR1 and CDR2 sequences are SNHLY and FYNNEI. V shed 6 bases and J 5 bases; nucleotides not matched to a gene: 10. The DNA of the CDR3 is TGTGCCAGCAGAGCCGGGACAGGGTTGTGGGAGACCCAGTACTTC. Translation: CASRAGTGLWETQYF.

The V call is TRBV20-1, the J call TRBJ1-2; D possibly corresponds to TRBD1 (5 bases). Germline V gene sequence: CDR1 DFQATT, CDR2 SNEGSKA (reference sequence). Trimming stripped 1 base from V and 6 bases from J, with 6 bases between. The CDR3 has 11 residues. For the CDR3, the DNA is TGCAGTGCTAGAGTAGGGGATGGCTACACCTTC. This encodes CSARVGDGYTF.

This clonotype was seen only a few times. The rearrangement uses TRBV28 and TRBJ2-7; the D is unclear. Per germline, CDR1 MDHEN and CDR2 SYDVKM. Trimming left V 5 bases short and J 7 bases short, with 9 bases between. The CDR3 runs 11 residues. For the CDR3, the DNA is TGTGCCAGCAGTACCCACGAGGAGCAGTACTTC. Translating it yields CASSTHEEQYF.

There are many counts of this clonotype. The CDR3 sequence: CASSSGTGGNEQFF. CDR3 coding DNA: TGTGCCAGCAGCTCCGGGACAGGAGGCAATGAGCAGTTCTTC. The chain links TRBV7-6 to TRBJ2-1, with 8 positions matching TRBD1. The junction had 5 bases not matched to a gene; V was cut back by 4 bases and J by 6 bases. Germline-derived CDR1 and CDR2 are SGHVS and FNYEAQ. The CDR3 length is 14 residues.

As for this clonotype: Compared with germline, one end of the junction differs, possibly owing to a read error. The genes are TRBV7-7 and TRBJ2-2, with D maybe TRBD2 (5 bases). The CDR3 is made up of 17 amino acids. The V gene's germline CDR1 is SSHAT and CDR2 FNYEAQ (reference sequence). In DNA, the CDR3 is TGTGCTAGCAGCTCGACGAGCGGAAATGCGAACACCGGGGAGCTGTTTTTT. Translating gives CASSSTSGNANTGELFF. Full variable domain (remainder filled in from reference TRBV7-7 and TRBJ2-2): GAGVSQSPRYKVTKRGQDVTLRCDPISSHATLYWYQQALGQGPEFLTYFNYEAQPDKSGLPSDRFSAERPEGSISTLTIQRTEQRDSAMYRCASSSTSGNANTGELFFGEGSRLTVL.